The 28 T cell receptor beta chains presented below share a single source sample, sequenced in a study of T cell repertoires in aging, cancer and after chemotherapy. Rearranged V-D-J TRB sequences were amplified with a mixed TRB-A/B primer pool. TCRdb redid the calling of the multiplex PCR reads with MiXCR, one entry per CDR3 protein. The sample records some 4,900 distinct CDR3 sequences, around a third being singletons. Peripheral blood genomic DNA, not sorted cells or RNA, was the template. The sequencing sample was made of blood. The receptors derive from a human donor with a blood cancer. The donor label of this sample is uncertain.

Comment on this clonotype: A single base separates this from a much larger clone, so it may be a read error. The chain uses TRBV12-3 or TRBV12-4 and TRBJ1-6; TRBD1 is a possible D gene (6 bases). This CDR3 spans 13 amino acids. CDR3 DNA sequence: TGTGCCATAGGACAGAAACATAATTTACCCCTCCACTTT. Translated, it gives CAIGQKHNLPLHF.

The chain carries TRBV7-6 and TRBJ2-7, with TRBD1 identical over 9 bases. This CDR3 comprises 15 residues. V was clipped by 6 bases and J by 3 bases; unmatched bases: 9. Germline V gene lookup returns CDR1 SGHVS and CDR2 FNYEAQ. CDR3 amino acids: CASSYTGTGYYEQYF. In nucleotides, the CDR3 is TGTGCCAGCAGTTATACCGGGACAGGGTACTACGAGCAGTACTTC.

The V gene is TRBV6-2 or TRBV6-3, the J gene TRBJ2-3; tentative D call: TRBD2 (7 bases). Trimming took off 5 bases at V and 5 bases at J, with 11 bases between the two ends. The CDR3 extends over 13 amino acids. From germline, CDR1 is MNHEY and CDR2 SVGEGT. The CDR3 nucleotides read TGTGCCAGCAGTCGGCGGGGGCAAGATACGCAGTATTTT. Protein: CASSRRGQDTQYF.

This clonotype was counted between two and nine times. The V gene is TRBV18, the J gene TRBJ1-3; 8 positions agree with TRBD1. V lost 3 bases, J lost 0 bases, and 13 bases stayed unmatched. The CDR3 runs 19 residues. Per germline, CDR1 KGHSH and CDR2 LQKENI. CDR3 amino acids: CASSPRSGGRQYSGNTIYF. CDR3 bases: TGTGCCAGCTCACCTCGGTCAGGGGGCCGTCAGTACTCTGGAAACACCATATATTTT.

V and J are TRBV6-2 or TRBV6-3 and TRBJ2-7; 7 positions agree with TRBD2. This CDR3 region has 12 residues. Germline-derived CDR1 and CDR2 are MNHEY and SVGEGT. V was clipped by 7 bases and J by 4 bases; unmatched bases: 4. CDR3 in DNA: TGTGCCAGCACCCAAGCGGGATACGAGCAGTACTTC. It is translated as CASTQAGYEQYF.

This clonotype is judged medium-sized. V and J are TRBV6-2 or TRBV6-3 and TRBJ1-6; 9 nucleotides match TRBD1. The length of the CDR3 is 14 residues. With V trimmed by 5 bases and J by 9 bases, 5 bases remained unmatched. CDR1 MNHEY and CDR2 SVGEGT come from the germline V gene. Here the CDR3 reads CASSPGQGSSPLHF. The CDR3 DNA follows: TGTGCCAGCAGTCCGGGACAGGGTAGTTCACCCCTCCACTTT.

The chain uses TRBV5-1 and TRBJ1-3, with D uncertain. The germline gives CDR1 SGHRS, CDR2 YFSETQ. Trimming took 1 base from V and 0 from J, leaving 8 bases between them. The CDR3 spans 15 residues. CDR3 residues: CASSLSGSSGNTIYF. Here the CDR3 DNA reads TGCGCCAGCAGCTTGTCCGGCAGCTCTGGAAACACCATATATTTT. The full variable domain, completed using reference TRBV5-1 and TRBJ1-3, is KAGVTQTPRYLIKTRGQQVTLSCSPISGHRSVSWYQQTPGQGLQFLFEYFSETQRNKGNFPGRFSGRQFSNSRSEMNVSTLELGDSALYLCASSLSGSSGNTIYFGEGSWLTVV.

This clonotype has only a few counts. The V gene is TRBV7-2, the J gene TRBJ1-3; D is possibly TRBD1 (6 bases). The germline V gene has CDR1 SGHTA and CDR2 FQGNSA. V was cut by 2 bases and J by 0 bases, with 11 bases left in between. The CDR3 contains 16 residues. CDR3 nucleotides: TGTGCCAGCAGCTTACCCGGAGGGGGCTCTGGAAACACCATATATTTT. It is translated as CASSLPGGGSGNTIYF.

This clonotype is deemed medium-sized. V is TRBV10-3 and J is TRBJ2-7; 8 bases fit TRBD1. Germline V gives CDR1 ENHRY, CDR2 SYGVKD. J gave up 2 bases and V 6 bases, and 6 bases lay outside the gene matches. This CDR3 has 14 residues. DNA of the CDR3: TGTGCCATCAGAACACAGGGGGGTACCTACGAGCAGTACTTC. It specifies CAIRTQGGTYEQYF.

This clonotype came up a few times. V is TRBV12-3 or TRBV12-4 and J is TRBJ2-1; D remains ambiguous. Between the trimmed V and J ends, which lost 3 bases and 5 bases, there was a span of 14 bases. This CDR3 has 15 amino acids. In DNA form, the CDR3 reads TGTGCCAGCAGTTTGGGTCTGTCCATCAACAATGAGCAGTTCTTC. It is translated as CASSLGLSINNEQFF.

This clonotype was seen a handful of times. This chain joins TRBV7-9 and TRBJ2-7, with D unresolved. The CDR3 has 12 residues. Trimming left V 2 bases short and J 3 bases short, with 5 bases between. Germline V gene data show CDR1 as SEHNR and CDR2 as FQNEAQ (reference sequence). DNA of the CDR3: TGTGCCAGCAGCTTATCAGACTACGAGCAGTACTTC. Translation: CASSLSDYEQYF.

This clonotype is deemed medium-sized (0.01 to 0.1%). The rearrangement uses TRBV12-3 or TRBV12-4 and TRBJ2-1, with 8 positions matching TRBD1. There are 14 residues in the CDR3. Trimming cost V 6 bases and J 5 bases; bases outside gene matches: 6. The CDR3: CASSPRQGNNEQFF. As DNA, the CDR3 is TGTGCCAGCAGCCCAAGACAGGGGAACAATGAGCAGTTCTTC.

The CDR3 protein is CASDKLAGGMAEQFF. DNA of the CDR3: TGTGCCAGCGATAAACTAGCGGGGGGTATGGCTGAGCAGTTCTTC. V and J are TRBV27 and TRBJ2-1, with 12 bases identical to TRBD2. Germline V CDR1 and CDR2: MNHEY, SMNVEV (reference sequence). The CDR3 contains 15 residues. The junction had 11 bases not matched to a gene; V was cut back by 8 bases and J by 9 bases.

CDR3 DNA: TGTGCCAGCAGCTACCTCGGTCAGGGGACCACAGATACGCAGTATTTT. It is translated as CASSYLGQGTTDTQYF. The rearrangement joins TRBV7-9 to TRBJ2-3; D might be TRBD1 (6 bases). The CDR3 covers 16 residues. Germline V CDR1 and CDR2: SEHNR, FQNEAQ (reference sequence). The V gene lost 4 bases and the J gene lost 2 bases, with 16 bases spanning the gap.

By share, this clonotype counts as medium-sized. The genes are TRBV6-5 and TRBJ1-6; TRBD1 might be the D (6 bases). The CDR3 consists of 16 residues. V was shortened by 1 base and J by 7 bases, with 14 bases between the two germline ends. Germline loops: CDR1 MNHEY, CDR2 SVGAGI. The CDR3 DNA reads TGTGCCAGCAGTTACTGGGCGGCAGGGGAAAATTCACCCCTCCACTTT. This codes for CASSYWAAGENSPLHF.

This chain joins TRBV27 and TRBJ1-6, with D possibly being TRBD1 (5 bases). V lost 0 bases and J lost 5, with 14 bases in between. The CDR3 spans 17 residues. Germline CDR1 and CDR2: MNHEY and SMNVEV (reference sequence). The CDR3 is CASSLSDPRVHNSPLHF. As DNA, the CDR3 is TGTGCCAGCAGTTTATCGGATCCCAGGGTTCATAATTCACCCCTCCACTTT.

The chain carries TRBV5-6 and TRBJ2-7, with a weak D call TRBD1 (5 bases). This CDR3 has 17 amino acids. V shed 0 bases and J shed 5 bases, with 21 bases lying between them. Germline-derived CDR1 and CDR2 are SGHDT and YYEEEE. Here the CDR3 reads CASSLVSRLAVGHEQYF. DNA for the CDR3: TGTGCCAGCAGCTTGGTATCGAGGCTGGCGGTGGGGCACGAGCAGTACTTC.

A few counts support this clonotype. The chain combines TRBV12-3 or TRBV12-4 with TRBJ1-6; the match to TRBD1 covers 8 bases. The CDR3 consists of 16 residues. Trimming took 6 bases from V and 1 from J; bases not matched to a gene: 5. The CDR3 reads CASRGQAVSYNSPLHF. CDR3 DNA: TGTGCCAGCAGGGGACAGGCGGTATCCTATAATTCACCCCTCCACTTT.

The chain combines TRBV4-3 with TRBJ2-1; 10 nucleotides line up with TRBD2. V was clipped by 1 base and J by 7 bases; unmatched bases: 10. The CDR3 runs 17 residues. The V gene's germline CDR1 is LGHNA and CDR2 YSLEER. CDR3 DNA sequence: TGCGCCAGCAGCCAAGGGCTAGCGGGGGCCCCCGGGAATGAGCAGTTCTTC. This gives the protein CASSQGLAGAPGNEQFF.

The chain combines TRBV5-1 with TRBJ1-4; no clear D gene. V lost 7 bases, J lost 4 bases, and 17 bases lay in between. CDR3 length equals 15 residues. The germline gives CDR1 SGHRS, CDR2 YFSETQ. The CDR3, as DNA: TGCGCCAGCCATGAGGGAAATTCCTATAATGAAAAACTGTTTTTT. Its translation: CASHEGNSYNEKLFF.

This clonotype occurred a few times. The chain uses TRBV11-1 and TRBJ2-2, with 7 bases fitting TRBD1. Trimming removed 4 bases from V and 0 bases from J; junction bases left unmatched: 5. The length of the CDR3 is 16 residues. Germline lookup yields CDR1 SGHAT and CDR2 FQDESV (reference sequence). The CDR3 coding sequence is TGTGCCAGCAGCTCACTGACAGGGCCGAACACCGGGGAGCTGTTTTTT. This codes for CASSSLTGPNTGELFF.

The chain couples TRBV5-1 to TRBJ2-1; D unclear. V was trimmed by 0 bases and J by 13 bases, leaving 14 bases between them. The CDR3 is 13 amino acids. CDR1 SGHRS and CDR2 YFSETQ come from the germline V gene. The CDR3 sequence: CASSLEGSIGQFF. The CDR3 region has the DNA TGCGCCAGCAGCTTGGAAGGGTCTATAGGTCAGTTCTTC.

The V gene is TRBV5-6, the J gene TRBJ1-3; 7 nucleotides agree with TRBD1. The CDR3 has 16 amino acids. Unmatched junction bases numbered 6, after V lost 3 bases and J lost 0 bases. CDR1 is SGHDT and CDR2 is YYEEEE in the germline V gene. CDR3 protein: CASSWRPGGSGNTIYF. The DNA of the CDR3 is TGTGCCAGCAGCTGGCGGCCAGGGGGCTCTGGAAACACCATATATTTT.

This clonotype was picked up a small number of times. V gene TRBV11-3 combines with J gene TRBJ2-2; TRBD2 matches at 12 bases. The CDR3 is made up of 17 amino acids. CDR1 and CDR2 from the germline V gene are SGHNT and YENEEA. V was clipped by 2 bases and J by 7 bases; unmatched bases: 8. This CDR3 reads CASSLRNLAGGNGELFF. CDR3 DNA sequence: TGTGCCAGCAGCTTACGCAATCTAGCGGGAGGGAACGGGGAGCTGTTTTTT. Based on the CDR3 plus reference TRBV11-3 and TRBJ2-2, the full variable domain is EAGVVQSPRYKIIEKKQPVAFWCNPISGHNTLYWYLQNLGQGPELLIRYENEEAVDDSQLPKDRFSAERLKGVDSTLKIQPAELGDSAVYLCASSLRNLAGGNGELFFGEGSRLTVL.

V gene TRBV20-1 combines with J gene TRBJ2-5; 7 positions agree with TRBD2. Germline assignment: CDR1 DFQATT and CDR2 SNEGSKA (reference sequence). J was trimmed by 4 bases and V by 8 bases; bases with no gene match: 16. CDR3 length: 15 residues. The CDR3 sequence: CSSTGKGRASETQYF. The CDR3 DNA reads as TGCAGTTCTACCGGAAAGGGGAGGGCCTCAGAGACCCAGTACTTC.

This clonotype is classed as medium-sized (0.01 to 0.1%). This rearrangement joins TRBV19 to TRBJ2-3; no clear D. The CDR3 length is 11 residues. V was clipped by 3 bases and J by 4 bases, with 2 bases between them. Germline lookup yields CDR1 LNHDA and CDR2 SQIVND (reference sequence). As DNA, the CDR3 is TGTGCCAGTAGTATGGCAGATACGCAGTATTTT. Its protein product is CASSMADTQYF. Looking up the rest from reference TRBV19 and TRBJ2-3 gives the full variable domain: DGGITQSPKYLFRKEGQNVTLSCEQNLNHDAMYWYRQDPGQGLRLIYYSQIVNDFQKGDIAEGYSVSREKKESFPLTVTSAQKNPTAFYLCASSMADTQYFGPGTRLTVL.

This chain uses TRBV11-1 with TRBJ2-7; D may be TRBD1 (6 bases). The length of the CDR3 is 17 residues. The V and J ends lost 2 bases and 3 bases respectively, with 20 bases between them. Germline V gene sequence: CDR1 SGHAT, CDR2 FQDESV (reference sequence). CDR3 residues: CASSLSLLSGQNYEQYF. The CDR3 DNA reads as TGTGCCAGCAGCTTATCTCTTCTGTCTGGACAGAACTACGAGCAGTACTTC.

This clonotype is classed as medium-sized. This chain uses TRBV6-5 with TRBJ1-5; no reliable D call. CDR3 length: 13 residues. V dropped 6 bases and J dropped 4 bases, with 10 bases sitting between them. The germline CDR1 and CDR2 sequences are MNHEY and SVGAGI. The CDR3 nucleotides read TGTGCCAGCAGAGGGATAGGGAATCAGCCCCAGCATTTT. Protein product: CASRGIGNQPQHF.